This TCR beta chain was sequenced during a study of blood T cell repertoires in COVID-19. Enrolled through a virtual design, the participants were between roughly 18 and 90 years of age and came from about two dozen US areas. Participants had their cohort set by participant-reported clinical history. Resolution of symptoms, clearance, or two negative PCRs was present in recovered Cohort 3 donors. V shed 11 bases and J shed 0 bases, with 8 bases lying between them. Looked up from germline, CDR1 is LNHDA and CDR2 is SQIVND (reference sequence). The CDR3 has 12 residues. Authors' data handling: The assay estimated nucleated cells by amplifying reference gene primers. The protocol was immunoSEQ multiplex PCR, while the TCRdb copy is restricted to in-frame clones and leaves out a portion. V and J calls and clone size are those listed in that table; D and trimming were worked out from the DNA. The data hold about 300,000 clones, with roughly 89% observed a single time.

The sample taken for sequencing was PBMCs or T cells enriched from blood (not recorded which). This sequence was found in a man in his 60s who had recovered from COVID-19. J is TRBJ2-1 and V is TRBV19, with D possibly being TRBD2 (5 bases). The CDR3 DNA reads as TGTGCCGTTCGGGGCTCCTACAATGAGCAGTTCTTC. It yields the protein CAVRGSYNEQFF.